This entry describes one T cell receptor beta chain. Its antigen remains unidentified. These data are taken from a study of cytomegalovirus exposure and HLA in healthy donors. Overall study results and limits: Most CMV-associated TCR beta chains were later found to appear HLA-restricted. There were about 160 TCR beta chains listed as cytomegalovirus-associated. The study had only CMV serostatus as immune exposure information.

V trimming: 3 bases; J trimming: 6 bases; junction bases outside the gene matches: 4. CDR3 length: 13 amino acids. In germline, CDR1 is SGHTA, CDR2 FQGTGA. PCR amplification relied on 60 Vbeta primers (plus 13 Jbeta primers). Some clones are missing from TCRdb's copy, which holds only in-frame ones; the method was immunoSEQ multiplex PCR. The sample comprises some 140,000 clones, approximately 80% of which are singletons, and 5.6% rests with the top ten. This chain links TRBV7-3 with TRBJ2-7, with 8 bases fitting TRBD1. The sample taken for sequencing was PBMCs. This clonotype was obtained from a woman between 40 and 50 years old in good health and CMV-seropositive. CDR3 in DNA: TGTGCCAGCAGCTTTCAGGGGGCAAGCGAGCAGTACTTC. It yields the protein CASSFQGASEQYF.